This T cell receptor (beta chain) was recovered during a study of regulatory T cells in long-lasting Graves disease. iRepertoire HTBI primers and Arm-PCR of CDR3 regions built TCR beta libraries. TCRdb reanalysed the multiplex PCR reads using MiXCR and keeps one entry per CDR3 protein. Of some 500,000 distinct CDR3 sequences listed, about 14% are singletons. Described time point: newly diagnosed GD, antithyroid drugs for less than 3 months. Generation of the TCR library employed RNA extracted from PBMCs. Trimming removed 5 bases from V and 3 bases from J, with 10 bases in between. The CDR3 is 13 residues long. The germline gives CDR1 MGHDK, CDR2 SYGVNS. This sample was also put to use in a study of T cells in Graves' hyperthyroidism and ophthalmopathy. That study reports: Ophthalmopathy prediction by the model preceded onset by a median roughly 6.3 months.

The material sequenced was peripheral blood mononuclear cells (PBMCs), taken at new diagnosis, from a patient treated with antithyroid drugs. The TCR comes from a man between 25 and 39 years old with Graves disease. The genes are TRBV25-1 and TRBJ1-2; perhaps TRBD1 as D (6 bases). CDR3 in amino acids: CASSLQGYYGYTF. CDR3 coding DNA: TGTGCCAGCAGTTTACAGGGATACTATGGCTACACCTTC.